The clone carrying this TCR beta chain was counted many times. This sample is part of a study of T-cell reconstitution after alpha-beta-depleted transplantation in children. Trimming removed 3 bases from V and 3 bases from J, with 9 bases in between. Germline loops: CDR1 KGHSH, CDR2 LQKENI. CDR3 length: 14 amino acids. The authors prepared the TCRbeta library with unique molecular identifiers. TCRdb processed the PCR reads anew with MiXCR; each CDR3 protein has one entry. The sample records about 130,000 distinct CDR3 sequences, 8.5% to 10% being singletons. The gene calls are TRBV18 and TRBJ1-3; D is possibly TRBD1 (6 bases). This clonotype originated in a girl in the first two years of life who had a stem cell transplant for combined immunodeficiency, so the T cells may come from the graft donor. The sequences come from PBMCs, mostly from graft donor cells, collected 180 days after TCRalphabeta/CD19-depleted stem cell transplant. DNA of the CDR3: TGTGCCAGCTCACCCATCAGGGGTGGAAACACCATATATTTT. It is translated as CASSPIRGGNTIYF.